The rows below give T cell receptor beta chains drawn from one sample of a study of blood T cells in healthy people across ages. MiXCR, applied by TCRdb to the 5' RACE reads, yields one record per CDR3 protein. The sample lists about 1.8 million distinct CDR3 sequences, around half occurring once. Input material: blood. These TCRs come from a woman aged 40 to 50 in good health. Each CDR3 is given with its conserved first and last residue. Fields, in order: clone size, J gene, D gene, V gene, CDR3 protein, CDR3 DNA. A D gene is named only where the DNA matches it firmly. The size entry is marked missing in some rows and otherwise reads once, few, many or a size class.

. TRBJ2-1 TRBD1 TRBV20-1 CSAVAGTGHNEQFF TGCAGTGCTGTCGCCGGGACAGGACACAATGAGCAGTTCTTC
. TRBJ2-5 . TRBV3-1 CASSLWQTKETQYF TGTGCCAGCAGCCTTTGGCAGACTAAAGAGACCCAGTACTTC
. TRBJ1-6 . TRBV6-2/TRBV6-3 CASSYPTGNSPLHF TGTGCCAGCAGTTATCCCACTGGAAATTCACCCCTCCACTTT
. TRBJ2-1 . TRBV2 CARRTYNEQFF TGTGCCAGGCGGACCTACAATGAGCAGTTCTTC
. TRBJ2-7 . TRBV4-3 CASSQDWGLGYEQYF TGCGCCAGCAGCCAAGATTGGGGATTAGGCTACGAGCAGTACTTC
many TRBJ1-2 . TRBV27 CASSGGSGSYGYTF TGTGCCAGCAGTGGCGGGTCGGGGAGTTATGGCTACACCTTC
few TRBJ2-7 . TRBV20-1 CSASYGPYEQYF TGCAGTGCTAGTTATGGACCCTACGAGCAGTACTTC
few TRBJ2-3 TRBD2 TRBV6-2/TRBV6-3 CASSRLAGGPTDTQYF TGTGCCAGCAGCCGACTAGCGGGGGGGCCTACAGATACGCAGTATTTT
. TRBJ1-2 . TRBV2 CASSVGESGCTF TGTGCCAGCAGTGTAGGGGAATCTGGCTGCACCTTC
few TRBJ1-6 . TRBV20-1 CSARPGVSYNSPLHF TGCAGTGCTAGGCCGGGGGTCTCCTATAATTCACCCCTCCACTTT
. TRBJ2-5 TRBD2 TRBV7-3 CATCRGSGGAETQYF TGTGCCACCTGCCGTGGGAGCGGGGGGGCCGAGACCCAGTACTTC
. TRBJ2-3 . TRBV14 CASSQVRGPADTQYF TGTGCCAGCAGCCAAGTAAGGGGACCCGCAGATACGCAGTATTTT
few TRBJ1-5 . TRBV20-1 CSARGTLNQPQHF TGCAGTGCTAGGGGGACACTTAATCAGCCCCAGCATTTT
once TRBJ1-6 TRBD1 TRBV18 CASSPRTGTSPLHF TGTGCCAGCTCACCGCGGACAGGGACTTCACCCCTCCACTTT
. TRBJ1-2 . TRBV27 CASSLQGRPWGGYTF TGTGCCAGCAGTTTACAGGGACGCCCTTGGGGTGGCTACACCTTC
. TRBJ2-1 . TRBV3-1 CASAGRAYNEQFF TGTGCCAGCGCGGGACGGGCATACAATGAGCAGTTCTTC
. TRBJ2-4 . TRBV20-1 CSALPYQGAKNIQYF TGCAGTGCTCTCCCCTACCAGGGGGCCAAAAACATTCAGTACTTC
. TRBJ1-6 . TRBV27 CASSLLGRSDNSPLHF TGTGCCAGCAGTTTACTCGGGAGGTCAGATAATTCACCCCTCCACTTT
few TRBJ2-4 . TRBV5-6 CASSLLGEAGKNIQYF TGTGCCAGCAGCTTGTTGGGGGAGGCTGGCAAAAACATTCAGTACTTC
. TRBJ2-7 TRBD2 TRBV6-5 CASSSGASGTYEQYF TGTGCCAGCAGTTCGGGAGCTAGCGGTACCTACGAGCAGTACTTC
. TRBJ1-4 . TRBV6-5 CASSYSTGSNEKLFF TGTGCCAGCAGTTACTCGACAGGCTCTAATGAAAAACTGTTTTTT
. TRBJ2-5 TRBD1 TRBV5-1 CASSFATRRDRGETQYF TGCGCCAGCAGCTTCGCTACCAGAAGGGACAGGGGAGAGACCCAGTACTTC
. TRBJ2-1 . TRBV4-1 CASSPPGREQFF TGCGCCAGCAGCCCCCCAGGGAGGGAGCAGTTCTTC
. TRBJ2-5 . TRBV20-1 CSARSTSEETQYF TGCAGTGCTAGATCGACTAGTGAAGAGACCCAGTACTTC